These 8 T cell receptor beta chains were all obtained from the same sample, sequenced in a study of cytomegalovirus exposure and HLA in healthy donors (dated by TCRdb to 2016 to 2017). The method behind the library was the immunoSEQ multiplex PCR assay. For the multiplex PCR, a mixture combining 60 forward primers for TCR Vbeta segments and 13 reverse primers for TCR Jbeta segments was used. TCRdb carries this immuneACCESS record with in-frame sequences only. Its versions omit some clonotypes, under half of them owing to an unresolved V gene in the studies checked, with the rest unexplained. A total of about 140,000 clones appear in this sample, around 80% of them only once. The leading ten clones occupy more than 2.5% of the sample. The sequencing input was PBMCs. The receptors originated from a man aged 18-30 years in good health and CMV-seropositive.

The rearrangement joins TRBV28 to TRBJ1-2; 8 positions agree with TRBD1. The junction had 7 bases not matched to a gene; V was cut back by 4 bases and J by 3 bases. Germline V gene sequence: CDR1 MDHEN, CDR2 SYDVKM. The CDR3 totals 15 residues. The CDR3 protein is CASSSTGTGHYGYTF. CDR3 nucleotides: TGTGCCAGCAGTTCCACCGGGACAGGACACTATGGCTACACCTTC.

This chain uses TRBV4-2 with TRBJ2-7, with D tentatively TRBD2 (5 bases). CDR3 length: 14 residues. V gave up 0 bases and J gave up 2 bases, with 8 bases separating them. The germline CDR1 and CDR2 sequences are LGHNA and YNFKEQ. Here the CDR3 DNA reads TGTGCCAGCAGCCAAGAGGGCGGGCCCTACGAGCAGTACTTC. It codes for CASSQEGGPYEQYF.

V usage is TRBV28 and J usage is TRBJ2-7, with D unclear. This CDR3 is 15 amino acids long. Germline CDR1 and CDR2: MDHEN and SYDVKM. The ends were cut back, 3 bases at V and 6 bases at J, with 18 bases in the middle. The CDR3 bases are TGTGCCAGCAGTTTCGTTTTGGGTTTGCGAGGCGAGCAGTACTTC. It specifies CASSFVLGLRGEQYF.

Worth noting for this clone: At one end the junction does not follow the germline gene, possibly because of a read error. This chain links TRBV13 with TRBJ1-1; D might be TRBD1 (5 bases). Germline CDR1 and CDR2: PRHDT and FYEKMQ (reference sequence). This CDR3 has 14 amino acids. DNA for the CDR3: TGTGCCAGCAGCGTAGGGGCCGCAGGGACTGAAGCTTTCTTT. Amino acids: CASSVGAAGTEAFF.

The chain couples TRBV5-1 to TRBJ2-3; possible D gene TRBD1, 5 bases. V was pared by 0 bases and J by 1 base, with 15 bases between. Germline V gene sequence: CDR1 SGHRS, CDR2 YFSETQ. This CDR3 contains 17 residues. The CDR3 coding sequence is TGCGCCAGCAGCTTGGTCCCCCCAAGGGGCCGCACAGATACGCAGTATTTT. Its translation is CASSLVPPRGRTDTQYF.

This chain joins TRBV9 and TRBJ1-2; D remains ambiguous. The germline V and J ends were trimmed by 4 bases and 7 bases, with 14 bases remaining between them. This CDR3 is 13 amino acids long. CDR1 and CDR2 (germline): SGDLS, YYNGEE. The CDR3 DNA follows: TGTGCCAGCAGCCCAAGTAGAACCCCTGGCTACACCTTC. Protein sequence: CASSPSRTPGYTF.

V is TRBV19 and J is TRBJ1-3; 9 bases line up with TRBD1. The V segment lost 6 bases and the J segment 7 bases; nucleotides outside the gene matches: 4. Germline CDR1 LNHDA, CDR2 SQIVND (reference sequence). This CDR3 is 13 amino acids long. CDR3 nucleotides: TGTGCCAGTAGCCAACAGGGGGCGAACACCATATATTTT. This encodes CASSQQGANTIYF.

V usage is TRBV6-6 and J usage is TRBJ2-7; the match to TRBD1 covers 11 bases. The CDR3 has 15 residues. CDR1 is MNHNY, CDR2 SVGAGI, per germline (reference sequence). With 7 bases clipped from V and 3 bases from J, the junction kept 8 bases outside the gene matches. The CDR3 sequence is CASTPGTGGFYEQYF. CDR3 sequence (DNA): TGTGCCAGCACCCCAGGGACAGGGGGTTTCTACGAGCAGTACTTC.